Described below is a single TCR beta chain sequence and its context. The PCR ran on 60 Vbeta and 13 Jbeta primers. How the authors handled the data: Later analysis identified 80 million to 90 million unique TCR beta chains, some 10 million shared. TCRdb keeps only in-frame clones here, not all; method: immunoSEQ multiplex PCR. The V and J calls and clone size were taken over from that table, and D and trimming were inferred from the DNA. Among around 130,000 clones listed, 81% were seen once. These data come from a study of cytomegalovirus exposure and HLA in healthy donors. Trimming left V 5 bases short and J 8 bases short, with 10 bases between. Germline V gene sequence: CDR1 SGHVS, CDR2 FNYEAQ. CDR3 length equals 12 residues.

V and J are TRBV7-6 and TRBJ2-1; possible D gene TRBD2, 5 bases. Sequences were obtained from PBMCs. This receptor was taken from a man between 18 and 29 years old in good health and CMV-seronegative. The CDR3 bases are TGTGCCAGCAGCCCCAGCGGTGATGAGCAGTTCTTC. Translation gives CASSPSGDEQFF.